The sequence of this T cell receptor (beta chain) was determined in a study of cytomegalovirus exposure and HLA in healthy donors. Study-level findings and limits: It is likely that the observed cluster of highly shared sequence variants was a sequencing artifact.

Points on this clone: Its antigen is still unknown.

PCR was performed using 60 Vbeta and 13 Jbeta primers. Sequencing was performed with immunoSEQ multiplex PCR; in TCRdb, only in-frame clones are kept and a portion is missing. The repertoire holds about 190,000 clones, more than 75% seen once, with 1% to 1.5% in the top ten. Germline CDR1 is SGHTA and CDR2 is FQGNSA. V lost 4 bases to trimming and J lost 2 bases, with 15 bases between them. This CDR3 comprises 16 residues. Material: PBMCs. This clonotype originated in a man in his thirties or forties in good health and CMV-seronegative. V is TRBV7-2 and J is TRBJ1-5; tentatively, D is TRBD1 (5 bases). The CDR3 spells CASSSLGGFGNQPQHF. CDR3 DNA sequence: TGTGCCAGCAGCTCCCTGGGGGGATTTGGCAATCAGCCCCAGCATTTT. Filled out from reference TRBV7-2 and TRBJ1-5, the complete variable domain reads GAGVSQSPSNKVTEKGKDVELRCDPISGHTALYWYRQSLGQGLEFLIYFQGNSAPDKSGLPSDRFSAERTGGSVSTLTIQRTQQEDSAVYLCASSSLGGFGNQPQHFGDGTRLSIL.